The 6 T cell receptor beta chains listed next were all sequenced from one sample in a study of graft-versus-host responses after intestinal transplantation. The assay was immunoSEQ multiplex PCR, and TCRdb's table has in-frame clones only and misses some. This table holds around 14,000 clones, around 94% found once. This material consisted of PBMCs, taken 9 days after transplant. The source is a human patient who received an intestinal transplant, so some T cells may come from the graft donor.

The chain links TRBV11-2 to TRBJ1-2; a possible D gene is TRBD1 (5 bases). CDR3 length equals 13 residues. V gave up 6 bases and J gave up 8 bases, with 16 bases separating them. Germline CDR1 is SGHAT and CDR2 is FQNNGV. CDR3 coding DNA: TGTGCCAGCAGTCAGGGCCCAGACGCGGGCTACACCTTC. Encoded protein: CASSQGPDAGYTF.

The chain links TRBV2 to TRBJ2-7; D not certain. From germline, CDR1 is SNHLY and CDR2 FYNNEI. This CDR3 region has 15 residues. The ends were cut back, 1 base at V and 0 bases at J, with 10 bases in the middle. CDR3 in DNA: TGTGCCAGCAGTGAAGGCCCCTCGTTCTCCTACGAGCAGTACTTC. Protein product: CASSEGPSFSYEQYF.

The CDR3 protein is CAWSPAEDTQYF. Written as DNA, the CDR3 is TGTGCCTGGAGTCCAGCCGAGGATACGCAGTATTTT. The V gene is TRBV30, the J gene TRBJ2-3; D gene ambiguous. V was pared by 2 bases and J by 6 bases, with 9 bases between. This CDR3 spans 12 amino acids. Germline V lookup: CDR1 GTSNPN, CDR2 SVGIG (reference sequence).

V usage is TRBV6-6 and J usage is TRBJ2-5; no clear D gene. Germline CDR1 reads MNHNY; CDR2 reads SVGAGI (reference sequence). The V and J ends lost 0 bases and 2 bases respectively, with 10 bases between them. This CDR3 comprises 15 residues. CDR3: CASSYSPTPQETQYF. As DNA, the CDR3 is TGTGCCAGCAGTTACTCCCCAACCCCACAAGAGACCCAGTACTTC.

V usage is TRBV2 and J usage is TRBJ1-2; 8 bases fit TRBD1. Germline CDR1 is SNHLY and CDR2 is FYNNEI. The CDR3 covers 15 residues. Trimming at V came to 3 bases and at J to 5 bases, leaving 8 bases not matched to a gene. The CDR3 DNA reads as TGTGCCAGCAGTGACCGGGACAGGTCCGTATATGGCTACACCTTC. This gives the protein CASSDRDRSVYGYTF.

This clone is a singleton in its sample. The chain employs TRBV7-3 and TRBJ2-3; D might be TRBD2 (7 bases). Per germline, CDR1 SGHTA and CDR2 FQGTGA. This CDR3 is built from 18 residues. Trimming took off 2 bases at V and 0 bases at J, with 18 bases between the two ends. The CDR3 coding sequence is TGTGCCAGCAGCTTAGCGTGGCGGGGGCTTCCTAGCACAGATACGCAGTATTTT. It encodes CASSLAWRGLPSTDTQYF.